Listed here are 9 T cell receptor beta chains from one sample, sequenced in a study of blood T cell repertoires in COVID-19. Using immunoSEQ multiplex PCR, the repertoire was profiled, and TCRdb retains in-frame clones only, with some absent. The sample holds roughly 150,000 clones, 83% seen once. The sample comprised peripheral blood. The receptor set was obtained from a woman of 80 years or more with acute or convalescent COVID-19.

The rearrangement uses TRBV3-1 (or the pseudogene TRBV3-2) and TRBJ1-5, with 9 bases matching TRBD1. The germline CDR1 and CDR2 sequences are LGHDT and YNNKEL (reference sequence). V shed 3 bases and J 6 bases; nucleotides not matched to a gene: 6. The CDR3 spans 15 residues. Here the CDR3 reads CASSQGQGGGQPQHF. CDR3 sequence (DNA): TGTGCCAGCAGCCAGGGACAGGGTGGTGGTCAGCCCCAGCATTTT.

Here the CDR3 DNA reads TGTGCCAGCAGCGGAGGGACTTTAGCCAAAAACATTCAGTACTTC. Its translation is CASSGGTLAKNIQYF. V gene TRBV7-2 combines with J gene TRBJ2-4; possible D gene TRBD2, 6 bases. V dropped 5 bases and J dropped 0 bases, with 11 bases sitting between them. In germline, CDR1 is SGHTA, CDR2 FQGNSA. This CDR3 region has 15 residues.

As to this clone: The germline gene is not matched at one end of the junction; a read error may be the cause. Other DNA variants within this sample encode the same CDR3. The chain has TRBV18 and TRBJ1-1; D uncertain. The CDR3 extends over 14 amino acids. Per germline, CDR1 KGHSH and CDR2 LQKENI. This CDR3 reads CASSPPTGTTEAFF. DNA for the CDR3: TGTGCCAGCTCTCCACCCACGGGAACCACTGAAGCTTTCTTT.

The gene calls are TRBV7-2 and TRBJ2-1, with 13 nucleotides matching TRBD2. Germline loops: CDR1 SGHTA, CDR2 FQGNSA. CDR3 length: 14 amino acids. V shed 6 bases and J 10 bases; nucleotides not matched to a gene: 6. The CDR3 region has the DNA TGTGCCAGCAGGCGAGGACTAGCGGGAGAAGAGCAGTTCTTC. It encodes CASRRGLAGEEQFF.

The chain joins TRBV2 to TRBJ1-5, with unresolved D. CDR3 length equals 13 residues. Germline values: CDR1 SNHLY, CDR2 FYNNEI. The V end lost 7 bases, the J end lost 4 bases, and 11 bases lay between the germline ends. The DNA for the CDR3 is TGTGCCAGCAAGTTGCAGGTGAATCAGCCCCAGCATTTT. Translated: CASKLQVNQPQHF.

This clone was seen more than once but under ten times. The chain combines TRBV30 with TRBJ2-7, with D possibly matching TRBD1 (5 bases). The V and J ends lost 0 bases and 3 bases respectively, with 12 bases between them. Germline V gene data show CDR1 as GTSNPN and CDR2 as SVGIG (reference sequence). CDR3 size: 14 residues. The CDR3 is CAWSVSRGIYEQYF. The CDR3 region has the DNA TGTGCCTGGAGTGTGAGTAGGGGTATCTACGAGCAGTACTTC. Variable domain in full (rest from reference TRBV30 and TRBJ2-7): SQTIHQWPATLVQPVGSPLSLECTVEGTSNPNLYWYRQAAGRGLQLLFYSVGIGQISSEVPQNLSASRPQDRQFILSSKKLLLSDSGFYLCAWSVSRGIYEQYFGPGTRLTVT.

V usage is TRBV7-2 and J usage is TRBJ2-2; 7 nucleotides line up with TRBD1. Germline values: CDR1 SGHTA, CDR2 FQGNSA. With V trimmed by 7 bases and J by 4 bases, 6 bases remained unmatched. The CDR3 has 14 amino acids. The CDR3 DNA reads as TGTGCCAGCACAATGACAGGGACCACCGGGGAGCTGTTTTTT. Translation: CASTMTGTTGELFF. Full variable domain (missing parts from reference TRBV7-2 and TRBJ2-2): GAGVSQSPSNKVTEKGKDVELRCDPISGHTALYWYRQSLGQGLEFLIYFQGNSAPDKSGLPSDRFSAERTGGSVSTLTIQRTQQEDSAVYLCASTMTGTTGELFFGEGSRLTVL.

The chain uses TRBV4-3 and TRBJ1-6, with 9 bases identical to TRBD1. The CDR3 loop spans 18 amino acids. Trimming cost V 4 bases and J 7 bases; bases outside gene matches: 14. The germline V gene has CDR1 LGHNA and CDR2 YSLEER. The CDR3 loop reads CASSLLPVQGAVNSPLHF. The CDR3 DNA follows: TGCGCCAGCAGCCTGCTTCCCGTACAGGGGGCGGTGAATTCACCCCTCCACTTT.

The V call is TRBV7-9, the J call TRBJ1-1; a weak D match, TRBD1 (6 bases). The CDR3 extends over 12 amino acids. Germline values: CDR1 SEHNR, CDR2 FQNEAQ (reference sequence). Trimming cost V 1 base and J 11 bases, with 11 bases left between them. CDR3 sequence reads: CASSLGGGLAFF. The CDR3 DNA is TGTGCCAGCAGCTTAGGTGGGGGCCTGGCTTTCTTT.